What follows are 24 T cell receptor beta chains derived from one specimen sequenced in a study of PD-L1 blockade in urothelial cancer. Here immunoSEQ multiplex PCR was the method, and the copy in TCRdb shows in-frame clones only, minus some. The sample has about 130,000 clones, about 82% seen once. The time point here: peripheral blood 6 weeks after treatment start. The input for sequencing was PBMCs, taken around atezolizumab (anti-PD-L1) treatment. These receptors came from a man aged 50-59 years with urothelial cancer.

The V gene is TRBV25-1, the J gene TRBJ2-7, with 8 bases that match TRBD1. The V gene's germline CDR1 is MGHDK and CDR2 SYGVNS. With V trimmed by 5 bases and J by 0 bases, 6 bases remained unmatched. The CDR3 is 15 residues long. The CDR3 protein is CASSQTGVSSYEQYF. CDR3 bases: TGTGCCAGCAGTCAGACAGGGGTGTCCTCCTACGAGCAGTACTTC.

This chain links TRBV2 with TRBJ2-5, with 8 bases identical to TRBD2. The germline gives CDR1 SNHLY, CDR2 FYNNEI. The V segment lost 6 bases and the J segment 4 bases; nucleotides outside the gene matches: 10. CDR3 length: 15 residues. The CDR3 protein is CASRAVGLDRETQYF. The CDR3 region has the DNA TGTGCCAGCAGGGCGGTGGGACTAGACAGAGAGACCCAGTACTTC.

This clone was seen only a few times. CDR3 DNA: TGTGCCAGCAGCCCCGGTTATTTCTATGGCTACACCTTC. This sequence encodes CASSPGYFYGYTF. The chain uses TRBV6-5 and TRBJ1-2; no firm D call. Trimming pared 6 bases from V and 4 bases from J, leaving 12 bases between. This CDR3 comprises 13 residues. Germline values: CDR1 MNHEY, CDR2 SVGAGI.

This chain uses TRBV5-1 with TRBJ2-7; 9 bases line up with TRBD2. The CDR3 spans 14 residues. V was clipped by 6 bases and J by 7 bases; unmatched bases: 11. Germline lookup yields CDR1 SGHRS and CDR2 YFSETQ. The CDR3 DNA is TGCGCCAGCACGCCGAGACTAGCGGAGTCGGAGCAGTACTTC. It codes for CASTPRLAESEQYF.

The chain has TRBV7-9 and TRBJ2-7, with D possibly matching TRBD2 (5 bases). Trimming pared 5 bases from V and 4 bases from J, leaving 6 bases between. The CDR3 is 11 amino acids. Per the germline V gene, CDR1 is SEHNR and CDR2 is FQNEAQ (reference sequence). The CDR3 is CASSRTYEQYF. CDR3 in DNA: TGTGCCAGCAGCCGGACTTACGAGCAGTACTTC.

V gene TRBV4-1 combines with J gene TRBJ1-1; tentatively, D is TRBD1 (5 bases). The CDR3 is made up of 14 amino acids. V dropped 0 bases and J dropped 5 bases, with 10 bases sitting between them. In germline, CDR1 is MGHRA, CDR2 YSYEKL. DNA for the CDR3: TGCGCCAGCAGCCAAGAAGGGGAGGTAACTGAAGCTTTCTTT. Translating gives CASSQEGEVTEAFF.

V gene TRBV6-1 combines with J gene TRBJ2-7; 13 bases are a match to TRBD2. V was pared by 9 bases and J by 2 bases, with 7 bases of the junction left unmatched. Germline CDR1 is MNHNS and CDR2 is SASEGT. The CDR3 runs to 15 residues. For the CDR3, the DNA is TGTGCCAGTAGGACTAGCGGGAGTTCAGCCTACGAGCAGTACTTC. This encodes CASRTSGSSAYEQYF.

This chain connects TRBV30 to TRBJ1-6; weak D call: TRBD1 (5 bases). V lost 3 bases and J 9 bases, leaving 15 bases between the germline ends. CDR3 size: 14 residues. Germline V gene data show CDR1 as GTSNPN and CDR2 as SVGIG (reference sequence). In DNA, the CDR3 is TGTGCCTGGAGGGGCGAGACAGTAAGTTCACCCCTCCACTTT. Translating it yields CAWRGETVSSPLHF.

This clone was detected only a few times. J is TRBJ1-2 and V is TRBV28; D ambiguous. This CDR3 has 16 amino acids. Germline V gives CDR1 MDHEN, CDR2 SYDVKM. V lost 3 bases and J 4 bases, leaving 18 bases between the germline ends. Here the CDR3 DNA reads TGTGCCAGCAGTTTTAACGGTGCTCGAGGGCTCTATGGCTACACCTTC. Translated, it gives CASSFNGARGLYGYTF.

This rearrangement joins TRBV18 to TRBJ2-7; D is uncertain. The CDR3 extends over 15 amino acids. CDR1 is KGHSH, CDR2 LQKENI, per germline. V dropped 3 bases and J dropped 3 bases, with 15 bases sitting between them. The CDR3 nucleotides read TGTGCCAGCTCACCCCTTGAGGCAGCCCACTACGAGCAGTACTTC. Translating it yields CASSPLEAAHYEQYF.

Only a few counts were recorded for this clone. The J gene is TRBJ2-7, the V gene TRBV28; 8 positions match TRBD1. V was clipped by 6 bases and J by 2 bases; unmatched bases: 6. Germline V gene lookup returns CDR1 MDHEN and CDR2 SYDVKM. The length of the CDR3 is 14 residues. DNA of the CDR3: TGTGCCAGCAGCCAAGGACAGGGCCCCTACGAGCAGTACTTC. This translates into CASSQGQGPYEQYF.

CDR3: CASRGDSFNEKLFF. The CDR3 region has the DNA TGTGCCAGCAGAGGGGACAGCTTTAATGAAAAACTGTTTTTT. The genes are TRBV28 and TRBJ1-4; 7 positions match TRBD1. J lost 4 bases, V lost 6 bases, and 5 bases had no gene match. The length of the CDR3 is 14 residues. Germline V gives CDR1 MDHEN, CDR2 SYDVKM. Complete variable domain (other parts from reference TRBV28 and TRBJ1-4): DVKVTQSSRYLVKRTGEKVFLECVQDMDHENMFWYRQDPGLGLRLIYFSYDVKMKEKGDIPEGYSVSREKKERFSLILESASTNQTSMYLCASRGDSFNEKLFFGSGTQLSVL.

V gene TRBV10-2 combines with J gene TRBJ1-1; D remains unclear. The CDR3 covers 13 residues. V lost 4 bases, J lost 10 bases, and 16 bases lay in between. Germline values: CDR1 WSHSY, CDR2 SAAADI. CDR3 nucleotide sequence: TGCGCCAGCAGTGGGGGAGGAGGTCGGGGAGCTTTCTTT. It translates to CASSGGGGRGAFF.

The CDR3: CSVGRGQETQYF. The DNA of the CDR3 is TGCAGCGTTGGAAGGGGCCAAGAGACCCAGTACTTC. V usage is TRBV29-1 and J usage is TRBJ2-5, with D tentatively TRBD1 (5 bases). In germline, CDR1 is SQVTM, CDR2 ANQGSEA. V was trimmed by 4 bases and J by 1 base, leaving 7 bases between them. The CDR3 totals 12 residues.

This chain joins TRBV5-1 and TRBJ2-1; TRBD2 matches 10 bases. The V gene end was trimmed by 6 bases and the J gene end by 9 bases; junction bases not matched to a gene: 12. The germline gives CDR1 SGHRS, CDR2 YFSETQ. The CDR3 is made up of 15 amino acids. The CDR3 DNA follows: TGCGCCAGCAAGGGTCAGCTAGCGGGAGCTAGTGAGCAGTTCTTC. Amino acids: CASKGQLAGASEQFF.

The chain combines TRBV11-2 with TRBJ2-1; D gene unclear. Germline V lookup: CDR1 SGHAT, CDR2 FQNNGV. This CDR3 region has 15 residues. The V end lost 0 bases, the J end lost 2 bases, and 8 bases lay between the germline ends. CDR3 sequence reads: CASSLESSPYNEQFF. In DNA form, the CDR3 reads TGTGCCAGCAGCTTAGAGAGTAGTCCCTACAATGAGCAGTTCTTC.

V gene TRBV5-1 combines with J gene TRBJ1-1; maybe TRBD1 (5 bases). V was shortened by 2 bases and J by 6 bases, with 11 bases between the two germline ends. The CDR3 sequence is 13 residues long. In germline, CDR1 is SGHRS, CDR2 YFSETQ. CDR3: CASSFSGIPEAFF. In nucleotides, the CDR3 is TGCGCCAGCAGCTTTTCAGGGATACCTGAAGCTTTCTTT.

In its sample, this clone was seen a few times. V gene TRBV30 combines with J gene TRBJ1-3; 8 bases map to TRBD1. Trimming at V came to 3 bases and at J to 4 bases, leaving 5 bases not matched to a gene. CDR1 is GTSNPN, CDR2 SVGIG, per germline (reference sequence). The CDR3 is 14 residues long. CDR3 sequence: CAWSPGGQGNTIYF. The CDR3 region has the DNA TGTGCCTGGAGCCCAGGGGGCCAAGGAAACACCATATATTTT.

This chain joins TRBV11-2 and TRBJ1-4; D ambiguous. The CDR3 length is 13 residues. The V gene's germline CDR1 is SGHAT and CDR2 FQNNGV. Trimming pared 3 bases from V and 2 bases from J, leaving 4 bases between. The CDR3 sequence: CASSLRTNEKLFF. The CDR3 DNA sequence: TGTGCCAGCAGCTTGAGGACTAATGAAAAACTGTTTTTT.

The genes are TRBV30 and TRBJ1-6; D call uncertain. The CDR3 extends over 18 amino acids. Germline CDR1 GTSNPN, CDR2 SVGIG (reference sequence). V was clipped by 4 bases and J by 0 bases, with 19 bases between them. CDR3 in DNA: TGTGCCTGGACCTTAGGAGGAGGGTCGAGCTCCTATAATTCACCCCTCCACTTT. It yields the protein CAWTLGGGSSSYNSPLHF.

The rearrangement links TRBV15 to TRBJ2-4; unclear D gene. V lost 0 bases to trimming and J lost 4 bases, with 4 bases between them. The CDR3 sequence is 13 residues long. From germline, CDR1 is LNHNV and CDR2 YYDKDF (reference sequence). CDR3 DNA sequence: TGTGCCACCAGCAGAGAGGCAAAAAACATTCAGTACTTC. This codes for CATSREAKNIQYF. Based on the CDR3 plus reference TRBV15 and TRBJ2-4, the full variable domain is DAMVIQNPRYQVTQFGKPVTLSCSQTLNHNVMYWYQQKSSQAPKLLFHYYDKDFNNEADTPDNFQSRRPNTSFCFLDIRSPGLGDTAMYLCATSREAKNIQYFGAGTRLSVL.

J is TRBJ2-1 and V is TRBV4-1, with a possible D match to TRBD1 (6 bases). CDR3 length: 17 residues. Trimming took off 0 bases at V and 7 bases at J, with 19 bases between the two ends. CDR1 and CDR2 from the germline V gene are MGHRA and YSYEKL. CDR3 amino acids: CASSQDQGGTGFNEQFF. The CDR3 DNA reads TGCGCCAGCAGCCAAGATCAAGGGGGTACAGGGTTTAATGAGCAGTTCTTC.

This chain uses TRBV2 with TRBJ1-3; possibly TRBD1 for D (6 bases). The CDR3 is 16 residues long. Germline CDR1 reads SNHLY; CDR2 reads FYNNEI. V lost 8 bases and J lost 0, with 17 bases in between. In nucleotides, the CDR3 is TGTGCCAGCTATAGGTGGACAGAGCCCTCTGGAAACACCATATATTTT. Translation: CASYRWTEPSGNTIYF. The entire variable domain, with the rest obtained from reference TRBV2 and TRBJ1-3, is as follows: EPEVTQTPSHQVTQMGQEVILRCVPISNHLYFYWYRQILGQKVEFLVSFYNNEISEKSEIFDDQFSVERPDGSNFTLKIRSTKLEDSAMYFCASYRWTEPSGNTIYFGEGSWLTVV.

This clone was picked up a small number of times. V and J are TRBV7-9 and TRBJ2-2; 7 positions agree with TRBD2. The CDR3 has 16 amino acids. Germline V gene data show CDR1 as SEHNR and CDR2 as FQNEAQ (reference sequence). The ends lost 5 bases at V and 4 bases at J; junction bases unmatched: 10. DNA of the CDR3: TGTGCCAGCAGCCCAATCGGCGGGGGTGGCACCGGGGAGCTGTTTTTT. Its translation is CASSPIGGGGTGELFF.